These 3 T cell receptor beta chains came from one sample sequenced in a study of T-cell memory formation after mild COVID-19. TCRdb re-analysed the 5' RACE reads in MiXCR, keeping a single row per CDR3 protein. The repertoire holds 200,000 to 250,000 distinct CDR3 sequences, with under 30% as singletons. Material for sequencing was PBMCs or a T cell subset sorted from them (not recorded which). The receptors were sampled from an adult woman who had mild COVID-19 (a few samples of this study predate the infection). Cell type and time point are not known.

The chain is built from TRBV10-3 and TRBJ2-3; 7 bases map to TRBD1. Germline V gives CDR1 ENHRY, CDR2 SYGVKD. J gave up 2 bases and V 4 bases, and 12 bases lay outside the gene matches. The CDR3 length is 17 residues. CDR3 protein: CAISGDRDRDPTDTQYF. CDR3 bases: TGTGCCATCAGTGGAGACCGGGACAGAGACCCCACAGATACGCAGTATTTT.

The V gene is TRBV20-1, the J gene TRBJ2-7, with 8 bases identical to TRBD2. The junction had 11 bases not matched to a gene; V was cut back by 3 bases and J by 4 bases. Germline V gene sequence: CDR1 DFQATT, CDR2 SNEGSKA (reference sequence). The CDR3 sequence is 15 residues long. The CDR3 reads CSARGGLDLAYEQYF. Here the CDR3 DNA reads TGCAGTGCTAGGGGGGGACTAGATTTGGCATACGAGCAGTACTTC.

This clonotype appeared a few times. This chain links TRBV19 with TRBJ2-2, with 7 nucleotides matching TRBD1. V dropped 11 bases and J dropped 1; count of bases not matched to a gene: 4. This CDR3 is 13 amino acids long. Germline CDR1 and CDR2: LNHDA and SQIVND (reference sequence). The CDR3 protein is CAVRQGNTGELFF. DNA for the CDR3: TGTGCCGTAAGACAGGGGAACACCGGGGAGCTGTTTTTT. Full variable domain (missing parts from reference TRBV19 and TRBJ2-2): DGGITQSPKYLFRKEGQNVTLSCEQNLNHDAMYWYRQDPGQGLRLIYYSQIVNDFQKGDIAEGYSVSREKKESFPLTVTSAQKNPTAFYLCAVRQGNTGELFFGEGSRLTVL.